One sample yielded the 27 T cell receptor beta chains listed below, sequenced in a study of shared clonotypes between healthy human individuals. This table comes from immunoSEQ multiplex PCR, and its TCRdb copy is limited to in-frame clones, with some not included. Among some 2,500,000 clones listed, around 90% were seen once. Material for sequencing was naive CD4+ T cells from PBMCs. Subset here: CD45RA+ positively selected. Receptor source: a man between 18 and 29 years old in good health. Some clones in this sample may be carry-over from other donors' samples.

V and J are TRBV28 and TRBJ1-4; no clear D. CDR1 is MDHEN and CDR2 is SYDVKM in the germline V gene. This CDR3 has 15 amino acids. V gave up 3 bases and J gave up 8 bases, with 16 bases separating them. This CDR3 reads CASSLWMGNGEKLFF. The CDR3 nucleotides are TGTGCCAGCAGTTTGTGGATGGGGAATGGCGAAAAACTGTTTTTT.

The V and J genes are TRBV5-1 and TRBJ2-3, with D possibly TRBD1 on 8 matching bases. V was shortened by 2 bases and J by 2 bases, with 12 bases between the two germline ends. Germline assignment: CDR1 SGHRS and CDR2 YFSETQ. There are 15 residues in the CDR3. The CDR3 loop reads CASSLAGQDTDTQYF. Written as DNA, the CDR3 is TGCGCCAGCAGCTTAGCGGGACAGGACACAGATACGCAGTATTTT.

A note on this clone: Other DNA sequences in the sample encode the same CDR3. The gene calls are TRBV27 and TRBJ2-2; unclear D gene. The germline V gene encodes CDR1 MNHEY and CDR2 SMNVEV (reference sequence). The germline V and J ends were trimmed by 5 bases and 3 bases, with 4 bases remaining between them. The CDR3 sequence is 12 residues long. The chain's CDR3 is CASSPYTGELFF. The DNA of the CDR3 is TGTGCCAGCAGTCCTTACACCGGGGAGCTGTTTTTT.

As DNA, the CDR3 is TGTGCCAGCTACAGGGGGCCCTACAATGAGCAGTTCTTC. Protein sequence: CASYRGPYNEQFF. This chain connects TRBV28 to TRBJ2-1, with TRBD1 matching 9 bases. Germline CDR1 reads MDHEN; CDR2 reads SYDVKM. This CDR3 is 13 amino acids long. V shed 8 bases, J shed 2 bases, and the junction held 1 base outside the gene matches. Full variable domain (outside the CDR3, taken from reference TRBV28 and TRBJ2-1): DVKVTQSSRYLVKRTGEKVFLECVQDMDHENMFWYRQDPGLGLRLIYFSYDVKMKEKGDIPEGYSVSREKKERFSLILESASTNQTSMYLCASYRGPYNEQFFGPGTRLTVL.

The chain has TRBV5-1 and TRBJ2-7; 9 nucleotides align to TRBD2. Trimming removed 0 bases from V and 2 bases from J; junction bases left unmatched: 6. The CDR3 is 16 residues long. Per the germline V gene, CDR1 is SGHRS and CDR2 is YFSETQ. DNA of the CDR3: TGCGCCAGCAGCTTGGCGGCTAGCGGGACCCCCTACGAGCAGTACTTC. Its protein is CASSLAASGTPYEQYF.

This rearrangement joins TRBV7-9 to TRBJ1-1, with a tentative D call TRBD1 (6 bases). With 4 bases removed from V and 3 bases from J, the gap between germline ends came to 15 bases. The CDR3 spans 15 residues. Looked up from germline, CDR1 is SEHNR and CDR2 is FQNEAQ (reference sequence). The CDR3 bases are TGTGCCAGCAGCTACCCCGGCCGGGGGCACACTGAAGCTTTCTTT. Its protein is CASSYPGRGHTEAFF.

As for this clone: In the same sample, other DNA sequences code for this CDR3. CDR3 amino acids: CASSYSTGGQPQHF. The CDR3 DNA is TGTGCCAGCAGTTACTCGACAGGGGGCCAGCCCCAGCATTTT. The gene calls are TRBV6-5 and TRBJ1-5, with 10 nucleotides matching TRBD1. The germline CDR1 and CDR2 sequences are MNHEY and SVGAGI. The CDR3 has 14 residues. The ends lost 0 bases at V and 7 bases at J; junction bases unmatched: 0.

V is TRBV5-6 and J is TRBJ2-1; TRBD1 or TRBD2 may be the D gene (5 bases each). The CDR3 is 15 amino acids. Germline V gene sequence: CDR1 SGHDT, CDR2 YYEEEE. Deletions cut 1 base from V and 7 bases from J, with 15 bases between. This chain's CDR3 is CASSLKWGSENEQFF. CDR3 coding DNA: TGTGCCAGCAGCTTGAAGTGGGGGAGTGAGAATGAGCAGTTCTTC.

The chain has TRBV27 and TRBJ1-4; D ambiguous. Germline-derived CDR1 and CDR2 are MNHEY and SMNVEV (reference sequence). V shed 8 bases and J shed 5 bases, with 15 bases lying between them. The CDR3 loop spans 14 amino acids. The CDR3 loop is CASPRPGRNEKLFF. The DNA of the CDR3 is TGTGCCAGCCCTCGCCCAGGCAGGAATGAAAAACTGTTTTTT.

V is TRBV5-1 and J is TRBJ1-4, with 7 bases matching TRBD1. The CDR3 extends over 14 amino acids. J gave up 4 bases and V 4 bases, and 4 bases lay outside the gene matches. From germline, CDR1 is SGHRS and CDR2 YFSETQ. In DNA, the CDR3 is TGCGCCAGCAGCCCGGGACAGCGTAATGAAAAACTGTTTTTT. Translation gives CASSPGQRNEKLFF.

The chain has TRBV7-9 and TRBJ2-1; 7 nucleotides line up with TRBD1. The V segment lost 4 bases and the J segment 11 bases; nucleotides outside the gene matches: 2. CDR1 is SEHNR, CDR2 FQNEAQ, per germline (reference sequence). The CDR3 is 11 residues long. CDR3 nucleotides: TGTGCCAGCAGCTCGGGACAGAAGCAGTTCTTC. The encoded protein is CASSSGQKQFF.

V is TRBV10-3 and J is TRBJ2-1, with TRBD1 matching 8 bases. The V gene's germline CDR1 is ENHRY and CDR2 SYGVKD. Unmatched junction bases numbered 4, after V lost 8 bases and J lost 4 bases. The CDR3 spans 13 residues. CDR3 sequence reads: CAISDRAYNEQFF. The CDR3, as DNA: TGTGCCATCTCGGACAGGGCTTACAATGAGCAGTTCTTC.

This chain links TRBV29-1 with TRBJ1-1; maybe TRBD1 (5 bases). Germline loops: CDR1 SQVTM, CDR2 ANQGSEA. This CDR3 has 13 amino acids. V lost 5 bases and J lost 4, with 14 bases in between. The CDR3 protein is CSVLGHLGTEAFF. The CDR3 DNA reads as TGCAGCGTTCTCGGACACCTCGGCACTGAAGCTTTCTTT.

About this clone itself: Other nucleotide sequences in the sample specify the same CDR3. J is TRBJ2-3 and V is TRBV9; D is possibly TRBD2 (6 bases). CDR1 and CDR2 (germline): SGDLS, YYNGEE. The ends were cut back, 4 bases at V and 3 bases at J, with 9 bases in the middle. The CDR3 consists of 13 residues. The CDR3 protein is CASSLGGTDTQYF. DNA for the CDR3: TGTGCCAGCAGCCTGGGGGGTACAGATACGCAGTATTTT.

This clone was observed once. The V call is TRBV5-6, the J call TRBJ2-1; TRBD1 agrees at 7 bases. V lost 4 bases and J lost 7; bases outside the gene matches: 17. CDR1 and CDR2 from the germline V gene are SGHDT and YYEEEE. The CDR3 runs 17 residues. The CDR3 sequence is CASSRLGAQGVRNEQFF. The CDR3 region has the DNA TGTGCCAGCAGCCGCCTGGGTGCTCAGGGGGTCAGGAATGAGCAGTTCTTC.

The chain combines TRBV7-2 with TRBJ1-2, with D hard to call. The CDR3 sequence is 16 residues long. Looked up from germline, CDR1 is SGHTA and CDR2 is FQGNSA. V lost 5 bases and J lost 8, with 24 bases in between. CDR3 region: CASSHDQVRVTRGYTF. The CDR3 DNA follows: TGTGCCAGCAGCCACGACCAGGTCCGGGTTACACGGGGCTACACCTTC.

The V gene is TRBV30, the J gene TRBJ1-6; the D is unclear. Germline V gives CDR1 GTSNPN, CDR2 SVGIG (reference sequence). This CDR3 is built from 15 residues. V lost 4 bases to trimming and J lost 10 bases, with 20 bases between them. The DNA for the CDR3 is TGTGCCTGGAAGCCTTTGGGCCTAAAGGACTCACCCCTCCACTTT. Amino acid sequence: CAWKPLGLKDSPLHF.

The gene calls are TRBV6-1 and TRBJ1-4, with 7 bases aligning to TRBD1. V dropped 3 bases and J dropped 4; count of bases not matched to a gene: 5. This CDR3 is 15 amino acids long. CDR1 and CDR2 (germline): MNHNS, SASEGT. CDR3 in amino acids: CASSDGTAYNEKLFF. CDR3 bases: TGTGCCAGCAGTGACGGGACAGCCTATAATGAAAAACTGTTTTTT.

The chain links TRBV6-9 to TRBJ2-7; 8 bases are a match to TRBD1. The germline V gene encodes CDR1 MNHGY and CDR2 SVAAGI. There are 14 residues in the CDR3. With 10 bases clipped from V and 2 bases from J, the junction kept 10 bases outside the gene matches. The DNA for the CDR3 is TGTGCCACCGTTCCCGGGACAGGAGCCTACGAGCAGTACTTC. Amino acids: CATVPGTGAYEQYF.

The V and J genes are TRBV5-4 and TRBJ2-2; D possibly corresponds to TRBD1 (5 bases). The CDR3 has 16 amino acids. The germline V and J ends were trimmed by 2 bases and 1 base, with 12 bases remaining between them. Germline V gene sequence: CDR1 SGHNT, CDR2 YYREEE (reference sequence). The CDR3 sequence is CASSFSLTENTGELFF. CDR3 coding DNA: TGTGCCAGCAGCTTTTCTTTGACAGAGAACACCGGGGAGCTGTTTTTT.

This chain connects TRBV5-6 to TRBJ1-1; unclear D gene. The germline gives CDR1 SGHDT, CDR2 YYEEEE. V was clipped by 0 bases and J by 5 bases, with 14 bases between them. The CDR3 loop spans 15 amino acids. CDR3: CASSLVSWKVTEAFF. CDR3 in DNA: TGTGCCAGCAGCTTGGTGTCGTGGAAGGTGACTGAAGCTTTCTTT. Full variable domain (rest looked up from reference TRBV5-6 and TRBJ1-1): DAGVTQSPTHLIKTRGQQVTLRCSPKSGHDTVSWYQQALGQGPQFIFQYYEEEERQRGNFPDRFSGHQFPNYSSELNVNALLLGDSALYLCASSLVSWKVTEAFFGQGTRLTVV.

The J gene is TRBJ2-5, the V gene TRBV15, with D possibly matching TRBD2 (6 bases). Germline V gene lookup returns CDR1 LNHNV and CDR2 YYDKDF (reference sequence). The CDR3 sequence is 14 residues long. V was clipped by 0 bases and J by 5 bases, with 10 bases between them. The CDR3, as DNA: TGTGCCACCAGCAGAGACTCCGCGGGGGAGACCCAGTACTTC. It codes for CATSRDSAGETQYF.

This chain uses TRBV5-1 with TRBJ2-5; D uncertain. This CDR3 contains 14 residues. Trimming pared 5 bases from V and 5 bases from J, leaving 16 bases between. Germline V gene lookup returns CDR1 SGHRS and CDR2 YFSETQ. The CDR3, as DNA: TGCGCCAGCAGAGGATCTCTCACAAGGGAGACCCAGTACTTC. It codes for CASRGSLTRETQYF.

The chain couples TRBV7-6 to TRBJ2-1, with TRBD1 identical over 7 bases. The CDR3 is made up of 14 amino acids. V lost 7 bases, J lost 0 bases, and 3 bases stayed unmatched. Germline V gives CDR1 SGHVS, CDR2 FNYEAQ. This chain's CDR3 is CASTPGGSYNEQFF. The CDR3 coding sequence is TGTGCCAGCACCCCAGGGGGCTCCTACAATGAGCAGTTCTTC.

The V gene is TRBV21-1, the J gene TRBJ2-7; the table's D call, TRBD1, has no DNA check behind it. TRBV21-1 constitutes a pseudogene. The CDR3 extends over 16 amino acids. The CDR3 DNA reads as TGTGCCAGCAGCAAAGTAGAGAACAGGGTCCCCCACGAGCAGTACTTC. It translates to CASSKVENRVPHEQYF.

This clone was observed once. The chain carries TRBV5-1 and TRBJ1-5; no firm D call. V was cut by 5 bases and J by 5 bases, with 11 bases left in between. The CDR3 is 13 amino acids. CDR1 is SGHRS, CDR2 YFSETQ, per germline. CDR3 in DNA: TGCGCCAGCAGTCGGGCAGCCGATCAGCCCCAGCATTTT. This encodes CASSRAADQPQHF.

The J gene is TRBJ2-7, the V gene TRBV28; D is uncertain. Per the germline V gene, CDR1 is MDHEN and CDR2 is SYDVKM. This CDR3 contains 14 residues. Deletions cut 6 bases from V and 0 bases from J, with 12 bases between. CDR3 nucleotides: TGTGCCAGCAGACTCAGGACGGTCTCCTACGAGCAGTACTTC. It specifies CASRLRTVSYEQYF.